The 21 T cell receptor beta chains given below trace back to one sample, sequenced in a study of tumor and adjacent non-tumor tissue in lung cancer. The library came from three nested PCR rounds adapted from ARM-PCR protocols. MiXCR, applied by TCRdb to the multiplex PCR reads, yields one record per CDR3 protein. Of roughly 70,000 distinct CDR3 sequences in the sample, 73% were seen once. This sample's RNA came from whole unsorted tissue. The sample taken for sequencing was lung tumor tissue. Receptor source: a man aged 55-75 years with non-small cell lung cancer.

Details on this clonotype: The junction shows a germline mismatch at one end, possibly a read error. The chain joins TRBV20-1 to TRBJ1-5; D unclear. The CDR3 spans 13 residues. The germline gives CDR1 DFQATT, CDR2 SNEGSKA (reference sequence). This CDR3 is CSGQAGREQLQHF. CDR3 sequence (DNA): TGCAGTGGTCAGGCGGGGAGGGAACAGCTCCAGCATTTT.

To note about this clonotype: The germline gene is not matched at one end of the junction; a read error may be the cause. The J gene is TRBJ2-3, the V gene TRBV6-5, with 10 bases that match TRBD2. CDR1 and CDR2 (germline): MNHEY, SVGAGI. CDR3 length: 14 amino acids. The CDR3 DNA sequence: TGTGCCAGATTGACTAGCGGGTCAGCAGATACACAGTATTTT. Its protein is CARLTSGSADTQYF.

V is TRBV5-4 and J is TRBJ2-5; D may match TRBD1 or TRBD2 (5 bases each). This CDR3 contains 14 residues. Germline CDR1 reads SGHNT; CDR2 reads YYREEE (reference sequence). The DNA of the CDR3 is TGTGTCGGCAGCCTGGGGACGACACAAGAGACCCAGTACTTC. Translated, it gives CVGSLGTTQETQYF.

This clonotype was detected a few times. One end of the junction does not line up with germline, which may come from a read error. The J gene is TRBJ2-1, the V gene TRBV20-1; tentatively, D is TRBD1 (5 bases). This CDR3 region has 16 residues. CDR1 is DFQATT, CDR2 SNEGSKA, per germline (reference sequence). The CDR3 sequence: CSARSHRPSSYNEQFF. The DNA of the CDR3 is TGCAGTGCTAGGTCCCACAGGCCTTCCTCCTACAATGAGCAGTTTTTC.

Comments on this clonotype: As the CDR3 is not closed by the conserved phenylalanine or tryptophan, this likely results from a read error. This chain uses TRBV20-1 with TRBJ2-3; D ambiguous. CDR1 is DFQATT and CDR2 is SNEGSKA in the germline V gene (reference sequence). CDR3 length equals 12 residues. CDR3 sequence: CGARDYADTQYL. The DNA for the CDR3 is TGCGGTGCTAGAGATTACGCAGATACGCAGTATTTG.

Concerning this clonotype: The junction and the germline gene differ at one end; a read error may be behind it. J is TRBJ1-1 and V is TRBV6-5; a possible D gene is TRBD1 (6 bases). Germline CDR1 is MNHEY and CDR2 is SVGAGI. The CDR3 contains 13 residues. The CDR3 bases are TGTGCCAACAGTTACTCGCGGGACACCGAAGCTTGCTTT. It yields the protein CANSYSRDTEACF.

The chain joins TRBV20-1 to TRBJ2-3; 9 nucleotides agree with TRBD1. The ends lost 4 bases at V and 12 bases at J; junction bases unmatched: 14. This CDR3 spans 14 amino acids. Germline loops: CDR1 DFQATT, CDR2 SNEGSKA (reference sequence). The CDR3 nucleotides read TGCAGTGCTAACCCCGGACAGGGGAGTGTTACTCAGTATTTT. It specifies CSANPGQGSVTQYF.

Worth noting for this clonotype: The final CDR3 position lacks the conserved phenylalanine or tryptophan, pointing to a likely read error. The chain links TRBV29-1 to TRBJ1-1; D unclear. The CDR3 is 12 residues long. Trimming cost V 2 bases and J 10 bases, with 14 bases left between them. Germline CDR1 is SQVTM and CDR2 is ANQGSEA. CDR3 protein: CSVETPRNGAFL. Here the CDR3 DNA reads TGCAGCGTTGAAACCCCTCGGAATGGAGCTTTCCTT.

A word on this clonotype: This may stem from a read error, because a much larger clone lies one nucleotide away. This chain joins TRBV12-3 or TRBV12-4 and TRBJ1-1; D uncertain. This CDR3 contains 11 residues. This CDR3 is CVSSLREEAFF. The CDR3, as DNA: TGTGTCAGCAGTTTAAGGGAAGAAGCTTTCTTT.

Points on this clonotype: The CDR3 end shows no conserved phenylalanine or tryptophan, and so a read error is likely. For the CDR3, the DNA is TGCGCCAGCAGCTTAACGCCGGGGACCGGGGAGCTGTTTATT. It codes for CASSLTPGTGELFI. The chain links TRBV7-3 to TRBJ2-2; weak D call: TRBD2 (5 bases). The CDR3 covers 14 residues. CDR1 is SGHTA and CDR2 is FQGTGA in the germline V gene.

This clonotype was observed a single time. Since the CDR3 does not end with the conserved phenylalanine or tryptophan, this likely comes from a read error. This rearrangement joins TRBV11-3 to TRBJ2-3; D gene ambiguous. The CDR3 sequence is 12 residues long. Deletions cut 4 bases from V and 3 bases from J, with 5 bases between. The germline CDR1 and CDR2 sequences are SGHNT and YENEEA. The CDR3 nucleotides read TGTGCCAGCAGCTCACATACAGATACGCAGTATTAT. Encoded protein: CASSSHTDTQYY.

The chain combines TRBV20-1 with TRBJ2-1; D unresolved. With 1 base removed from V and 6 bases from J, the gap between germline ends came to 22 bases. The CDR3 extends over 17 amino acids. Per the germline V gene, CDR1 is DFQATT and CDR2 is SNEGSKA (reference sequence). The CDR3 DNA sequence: TGCAGTGCTAGAGGCCTTAGAGAGCTCTTGCGGTGCAATGAGCAGTTCTTC. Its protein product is CSARGLRELLRCNEQFF.

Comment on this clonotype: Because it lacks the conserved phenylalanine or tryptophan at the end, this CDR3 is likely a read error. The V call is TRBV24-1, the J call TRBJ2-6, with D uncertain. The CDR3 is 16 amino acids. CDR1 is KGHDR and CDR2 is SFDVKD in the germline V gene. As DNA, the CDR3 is TGTGCCACGAGTGATGCAGCAGGTCCCGGGGCCAACGTCCTGACTTAC. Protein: CATSDAAGPGANVLTY.

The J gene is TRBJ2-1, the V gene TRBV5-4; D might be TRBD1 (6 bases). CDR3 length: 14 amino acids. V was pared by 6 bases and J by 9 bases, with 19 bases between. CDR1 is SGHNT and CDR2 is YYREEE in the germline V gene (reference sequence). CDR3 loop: CASNWDTERSEQFF. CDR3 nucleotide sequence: TGTGCCAGCAACTGGGACACGGAACGTTCTGAGCAGTTCTTC.

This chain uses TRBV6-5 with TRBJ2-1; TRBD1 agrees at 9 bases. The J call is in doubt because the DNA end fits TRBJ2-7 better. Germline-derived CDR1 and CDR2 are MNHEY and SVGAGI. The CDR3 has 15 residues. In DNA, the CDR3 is TGTGCCAGCGGTTGGGGACAGGGTGTGGGCAATGAGCAGTACTTC. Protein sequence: CASGWGQGVGNEQYF.

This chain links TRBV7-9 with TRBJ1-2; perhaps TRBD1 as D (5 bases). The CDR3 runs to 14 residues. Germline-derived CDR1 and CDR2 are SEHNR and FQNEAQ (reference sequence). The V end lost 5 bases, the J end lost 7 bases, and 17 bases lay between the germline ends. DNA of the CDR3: TGTGCCAGCAGCCCGACAGTGGCCCTTAGTGGCTACACCTTC. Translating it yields CASSPTVALSGYTF.

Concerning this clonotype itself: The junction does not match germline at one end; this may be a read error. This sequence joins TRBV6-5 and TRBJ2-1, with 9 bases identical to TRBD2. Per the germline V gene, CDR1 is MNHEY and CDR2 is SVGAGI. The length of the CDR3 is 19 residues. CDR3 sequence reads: CPSSYSIAGDFRSYNKQFF. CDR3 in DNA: TGTCCCAGCAGTTACTCTATAGCGGGAGATTTTAGGTCCTACAATAAGCAGTTCTTC.

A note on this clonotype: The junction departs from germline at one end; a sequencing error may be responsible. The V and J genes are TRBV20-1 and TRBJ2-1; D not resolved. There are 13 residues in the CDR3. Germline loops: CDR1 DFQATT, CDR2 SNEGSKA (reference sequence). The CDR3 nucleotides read TGCAGTGCGCTCCCGTGCAAATACAATGGGCAGTTCTTC. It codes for CSALPCKYNGQFF.

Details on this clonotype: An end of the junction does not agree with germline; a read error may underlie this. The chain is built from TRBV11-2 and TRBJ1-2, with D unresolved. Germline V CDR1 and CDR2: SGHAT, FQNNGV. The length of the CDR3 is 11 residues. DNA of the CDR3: TGTGCCAGCGGACCGCTCTATTGCTACACCTTC. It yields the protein CASGPLYCYTF. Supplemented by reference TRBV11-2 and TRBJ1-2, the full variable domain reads EAGVAQSPRYKIIEKRQSVAFWCNPISGHATLYWYQQILGQGPKLLIQFQNNGVVDDSQLPKDRFSAERLKGVDSTLKIQPAKLEDSAVYLCASGPLYCYTFGSGTRLTVV.

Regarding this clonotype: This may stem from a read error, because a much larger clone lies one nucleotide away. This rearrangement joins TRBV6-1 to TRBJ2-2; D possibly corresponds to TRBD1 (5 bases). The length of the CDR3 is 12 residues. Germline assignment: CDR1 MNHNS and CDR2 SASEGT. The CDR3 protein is CASWGATVELFF. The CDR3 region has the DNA TGTGCCAGCTGGGGCGCCACCGTGGAGCTGTTTTTT.

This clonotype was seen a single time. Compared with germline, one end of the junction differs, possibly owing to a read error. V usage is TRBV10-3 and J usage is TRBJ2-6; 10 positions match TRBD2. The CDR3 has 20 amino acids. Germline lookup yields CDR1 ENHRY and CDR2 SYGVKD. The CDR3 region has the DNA TGTGCTATCAGAGAACGTGGGACCAGCGGGAGGGACTCTGGGGGCAACGTTCTGACTTTC. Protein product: CAIRERGTSGRDSGGNVLTF.